The 5 T cell receptor beta chains listed next were all sequenced from one sample in a study of regulatory T cells in long-lasting Graves disease. Time point defined: newly diagnosed GD, antithyroid drugs for less than 3 months. PBMCs provided the RNA from which the TCR library was made. Construction of TCR beta libraries relied on iRepertoire HTBI primers and on Arm-PCR targeting CDR3 regions. TCRdb reprocessed the multiplex PCR reads via MiXCR and lists one record per CDR3 protein. Among 350,000 to 500,000 distinct CDR3 sequences listed, around 15% were seen once. The same data also contributed to another study, on T cells in Graves' hyperthyroidism and ophthalmopathy.

The sequencing used peripheral blood mononuclear cells (PBMCs), collected at new diagnosis, from a patient treated with antithyroid drugs. The source is a woman aged 50 to 60 with Graves disease.

This clonotype was recorded many times. The chain employs TRBV20-1 and TRBJ2-7; 11 bases line up with TRBD2. From germline, CDR1 is DFQATT and CDR2 SNEGSKA (reference sequence). The V and J ends lost 0 bases and 4 bases, in that order; junction bases with no gene match: 14. CDR3 length: 18 amino acids. The CDR3 DNA reads as TGCAGTGCTAGAGAGATTTCCGGGACTAGCGGAAAGAGTTACGAGCAGTACTTC. This codes for CSAREISGTSGKSYEQYF.

This clonotype was recorded a few times. The chain joins TRBV7-8 to TRBJ2-7; D tentatively fits TRBD1 or TRBD2 (6 bases each). This CDR3 has 13 amino acids. The V gene's germline CDR1 is SGHVS and CDR2 FQNEAQ. V was cut by 4 bases and J by 7 bases, with 14 bases left in between. The chain's CDR3 is CASSSIEGGEQYF. The CDR3 bases are TGTGCCAGCAGCTCAATCGAAGGGGGGGAGCAGTACTTC. Full variable domain (rest looked up from reference TRBV7-8 and TRBJ2-7): GAGVSQSPRYKVAKRGQDVALRCDPISGHVSLFWYQQALGQGPEFLTYFQNEAQLDKSGLPSDRFFAERPEGSVSTLKIQRTQQEDSAVYLCASSSIEGGEQYFGPGTRLTVT.

This sequence joins TRBV11-2 and TRBJ2-1; 7 bases fit TRBD2. The V gene's germline CDR1 is SGHAT and CDR2 FQNNGV. The CDR3 totals 17 residues. Trimming took 5 bases from V and 2 from J; bases not matched to a gene: 12. Written as DNA, the CDR3 is TGTGCCAGCAGCCCCAGACTAGCCCTAGGAGCCTACAATGAGCAGTTCTTC. Protein product: CASSPRLALGAYNEQFF. The full variable domain, in which reference TRBV11-2 and TRBJ2-1 provide the parts outside the CDR3, is EAGVAQSPRYKIIEKRQSVAFWCNPISGHATLYWYQQILGQGPKLLIQFQNNGVVDDSQLPKDRFSAERLKGVDSTLKIQPAKLEDSAVYLCASSPRLALGAYNEQFFGPGTRLTVL.

A few counts support this clonotype. The V and J genes are TRBV6-2 or TRBV6-3 and TRBJ2-3; 9 bases fit TRBD1. The end of the DNA aligns better with TRBJ2-5, so the J call may be wrong. The CDR3 has 18 residues. The V gene's germline CDR1 is MNHEY and CDR2 SVGEGT. The CDR3, as DNA: TGTGCCAGCAGTGAAGCCTATGGACAGGGGCGCTCATTTGAGACCCAGTACTTC. It yields the protein CASSEAYGQGRSFETQYF.

The V and J genes are TRBV10-3 and TRBJ2-3, with D maybe TRBD2 (5 bases). Deletions cut 6 bases from V and 0 bases from J, with 10 bases between. In germline, CDR1 is ENHRY, CDR2 SYGVKD. The length of the CDR3 is 14 residues. The CDR3 DNA reads TGTGCCATCAGCCCACTAGGAAGCACAGATACGCAGTATTTT. Protein sequence: CAISPLGSTDTQYF.